This entry describes one T cell receptor beta chain. No antigen is known for it. The assay was immunoSEQ multiplex PCR, and TCRdb's table has in-frame clones only and misses some. The sample yields 1.5 million to 2.5 million clones, about 94% seen once. The data were taken from a study of shared clonotypes between healthy human individuals. At the level of the study: Three plates were used per donor for CD4 naive, three for CD4 memory, two for CD8 naive and one for CD8 memory. Study-wide findings and caveats: For sorted subsets, rarefaction showed incomplete sequencing despite large depth. Estimated richness values were generally larger in naive subsets than in memory subsets.

It was CD45RO-negative cells, positively selected for CCR7, that made up naive CD8 cells, with terminally differentiated effector memory CD45RA+ cells excluded. Germline CDR1 LNHNV, CDR2 YYDKDF (reference sequence). Trimming stripped 3 bases from V and 2 bases from J, with 7 bases between. This CDR3 has 13 amino acids. This chain joins TRBV15 and TRBJ1-1, with D hard to call. The sample consisted of naive CD8+ T cells sorted from blood. The receptor was isolated from a man aged 18 to 29 in good health. In DNA form, the CDR3 reads TGTGCCACCAGCAGGGACTTCAACACTGAAGCTTTCTTT. This codes for CATSRDFNTEAFF.